This passage covers 29 T cell receptor beta chains from one sample sequenced in a study of cytomegalovirus exposure and HLA in healthy donors. The PCR had 60 Vbeta and 13 Jbeta primers. Using immunoSEQ multiplex PCR, the repertoire was profiled, and TCRdb retains in-frame clones only, with some absent. The sample contains approximately 100,000 clones, more than 60% of which appear only once. Sequenced: PBMCs. Receptors were obtained from a man aged 50 to 60 in good health and CMV-seronegative.

The genes are TRBV29-1 and TRBJ2-3; D gene unclear. CDR1 and CDR2 (germline): SQVTM, ANQGSEA. Trimming left V 4 bases short and J 0 bases short, with 11 bases between. The CDR3 spans 14 residues. The CDR3 reads CSVVPGSSTDTQYF. The CDR3 region has the DNA TGCAGCGTTGTCCCCGGGTCTAGCACAGATACGCAGTATTTT.

This clone has only a few counts. This chain joins TRBV4-1 and TRBJ2-5; D perhaps matches TRBD2 (6 bases). Trimming took off 0 bases at V and 6 bases at J, with 17 bases between the two ends. The germline V gene has CDR1 MGHRA and CDR2 YSYEKL. CDR3 size: 16 residues. CDR3 sequence reads: CASSQDVRDAGKTQYF. For the CDR3, the DNA is TGCGCCAGCAGCCAAGATGTGAGGGACGCGGGGAAGACCCAGTACTTC.

The V and J genes are TRBV2 and TRBJ1-5, with 7 bases fitting TRBD1. V gave up 6 bases and J gave up 1 base; unmatched junction bases: 9. The CDR3 is made up of 16 amino acids. From germline, CDR1 is SNHLY and CDR2 FYNNEI. The CDR3 here is CASSGRQGRSNQPQHF. CDR3 DNA: TGTGCCAGCAGCGGTAGACAGGGAAGGAGCAATCAGCCCCAGCATTTT. The whole variable domain, filled in from reference TRBV2 and TRBJ1-5, reads EPEVTQTPSHQVTQMGQEVILRCVPISNHLYFYWYRQILGQKVEFLVSFYNNEISEKSEIFDDQFSVERPDGSNFTLKIRSTKLEDSAMYFCASSGRQGRSNQPQHFGDGTRLSIL.

This clone has just a few counts. The chain has TRBV27 and TRBJ1-2, with 10 bases identical to TRBD1. The CDR3 has 14 residues. The germline gives CDR1 MNHEY, CDR2 SMNVEV (reference sequence). J lost 13 bases, V lost 7 bases, and 15 bases had no gene match. CDR3 loop: CASTRVGTGVGVTF. CDR3 DNA sequence: TGTGCCAGCACCCGTGTCGGGACAGGGGTAGGAGTCACCTTC.

J is TRBJ2-7 and V is TRBV14, with TRBD1 matching over 10 bases. Germline V gene sequence: CDR1 SGHDN, CDR2 FVKESK. This CDR3 has 15 amino acids. J was trimmed by 5 bases and V by 3 bases; bases with no gene match: 7. The CDR3 region is CASSQTGTGDNEQYF. The CDR3 coding sequence is TGTGCCAGCAGCCAGACCGGGACAGGGGACAACGAGCAGTACTTC.

This sequence joins TRBV7-2 and TRBJ1-1; no clear D. Germline CDR1 reads SGHTA; CDR2 reads FQGNSA. V was trimmed by 1 base and J by 1 base, leaving 7 bases between them. The CDR3 is 14 amino acids. The CDR3 reads CASSLGAGNTEAFF. CDR3 nucleotides: TGTGCCAGCAGCTTAGGGGCAGGGAACACTGAAGCTTTCTTT.

This rearrangement joins TRBV15 to TRBJ2-1; 7 bases are shared with TRBD2. The CDR3 sequence is 15 residues long. The V gene's germline CDR1 is LNHNV and CDR2 YYDKDF (reference sequence). V was pared by 0 bases and J by 7 bases, with 6 bases of the junction left unmatched. The CDR3 nucleotides read TGTGCCACCAGCAGAGAAGTAGCGGGTTGGAATGAGCAGTTCTTC. Its translation: CATSREVAGWNEQFF.

The chain recombines TRBV25-1 with TRBJ2-2; D not certain. The V and J ends lost 3 bases and 6 bases respectively, with 20 bases between them. There are 17 residues in the CDR3. CDR1 is MGHDK and CDR2 is SYGVNS in the germline V gene. CDR3 coding DNA: TGTGCCAGCAGTGATGTGCTCGCCACAAAAGATTCCGGGGAGCTGTTTTTT. It specifies CASSDVLATKDSGELFF.

The V call is TRBV5-5, the J call TRBJ1-4; a weak D match, TRBD1 (6 bases). Germline V gene sequence: CDR1 SGHKS, CDR2 YYEKEE (reference sequence). V lost 4 bases to trimming and J lost 4 bases, with 14 bases between them. The CDR3 has 15 amino acids. CDR3 sequence reads: CASSAWGHLNEKLFF. In DNA form, the CDR3 reads TGTGCCAGCAGCGCTTGGGGACACCTTAATGAAAAACTGTTTTTT.

V gene TRBV4-1 combines with J gene TRBJ2-7, with a weak D call TRBD2 (7 bases). Trimming shortened V by 4 bases and J by 3 bases, and 19 bases separated the two germline ends. This CDR3 is built from 16 residues. CDR1 and CDR2 (germline): MGHRA, YSYEKL. The CDR3: CASSRLLGGGGYEQYF. DNA of the CDR3: TGCGCCAGCAGCCGCCTCCTTGGGGGAGGGGGCTACGAGCAGTACTTC.

This clone showed up just a few times. This sequence joins TRBV11-2 and TRBJ2-5, with D perhaps matching TRBD1 (6 bases). The closer fit of TRBJ2-7 to the DNA end suggests the J call may be wrong. The germline V gene encodes CDR1 SGHAT and CDR2 FQNNGV. This CDR3 has 15 residues. CDR3 sequence: CASSRVTGLRYEQYF. In nucleotides, the CDR3 is TGTGCCAGCAGCCGTGTGACAGGTTTGAGATACGAGCAGTACTTC.

J is TRBJ1-5 and V is TRBV5-5; D uncertain. The CDR3 is made up of 15 amino acids. Looked up from germline, CDR1 is SGHKS and CDR2 is YYEKEE (reference sequence). V gave up 2 bases and J gave up 1 base, with 10 bases separating them. The CDR3 DNA reads as TGTGCCAGCAGCTTCGCGGAGGGCAGCAATCAGCCCCAGCATTTT. This codes for CASSFAEGSNQPQHF.

The chain combines TRBV13 with TRBJ1-1; D unresolved. The CDR3 length is 14 residues. Germline V lookup: CDR1 PRHDT, CDR2 FYEKMQ (reference sequence). Trimming took 1 base from V and 0 from J, leaving 6 bases between them. The CDR3 is CASSLVQMNTEAFF. The CDR3 DNA sequence: TGTGCCAGCAGCTTAGTACAGATGAACACTGAAGCTTTCTTT.

The chain is built from TRBV19 and TRBJ2-3; 12 bases agree with TRBD2. Germline V gene data show CDR1 as LNHDA and CDR2 as SQIVND (reference sequence). This CDR3 has 16 residues. With 8 bases clipped from V and 5 bases from J, the junction kept 11 bases outside the gene matches. The CDR3 here is CASGTSTSGRRDTQYF. CDR3 DNA: TGTGCCAGTGGGACCTCGACTAGCGGGAGAAGAGATACGCAGTATTTT.

The rearrangement uses TRBV6-1 and TRBJ1-5, with 10 bases identical to TRBD1. The germline V gene has CDR1 MNHNS and CDR2 SASEGT. The CDR3 is made up of 15 amino acids. J was trimmed by 2 bases and V by 6 bases; bases with no gene match: 4. CDR3 sequence reads: CASSTGTGGNQPQHF. In DNA, the CDR3 is TGTGCCAGCAGCACCGGGACAGGGGGCAATCAGCCCCAGCATTTT.

This clone has a handful of counts. This rearrangement joins TRBV5-4 to TRBJ1-1; maybe TRBD1 (6 bases). Germline CDR1 reads SGHNT; CDR2 reads YYREEE (reference sequence). Trimming stripped 2 bases from V and 1 base from J, with 9 bases between. CDR3 length: 14 amino acids. The CDR3 nucleotides are TGTGCCAGCAGCTTACAGGGCGCGAACACTGAAGCTTTCTTT. Protein product: CASSLQGANTEAFF.

V usage is TRBV7-2 and J usage is TRBJ2-1; the D is unclear. Between the trimmed V and J ends, which lost 4 bases and 8 bases, there was a span of 9 bases. Germline CDR1 is SGHTA and CDR2 is FQGNSA. The CDR3 is 12 amino acids. CDR3 DNA: TGTGCCAGCAGCTCCTCAGTATATGAGCAGTTCTTC. Amino acids: CASSSSVYEQFF.

The chain employs TRBV28 and TRBJ1-5; the D gene is possibly TRBD1 (6 bases). Trimming removed 5 bases from V and 5 bases from J, with 19 bases in between. There are 16 residues in the CDR3. Germline CDR1 MDHEN, CDR2 SYDVKM. CDR3 amino acids: CASSPPIQGGYQPQHF. The CDR3, as DNA: TGTGCCAGCAGTCCTCCCATACAGGGCGGGTATCAGCCCCAGCATTTT.

The rearrangement joins TRBV5-1 to TRBJ2-5, with 8 bases matching TRBD1. This CDR3 has 16 amino acids. Germline CDR1 reads SGHRS; CDR2 reads YFSETQ. The trim removed 4 bases at V and 3 bases at J, leaving 11 bases unmatched. CDR3 residues: CASSRDRRSSEETQYF. CDR3 sequence (DNA): TGCGCCAGCAGCCGGGACAGGAGGTCGTCTGAAGAGACCCAGTACTTC. The full variable domain, completed using reference TRBV5-1 and TRBJ2-5, is KAGVTQTPRYLIKTRGQQVTLSCSPISGHRSVSWYQQTPGQGLQFLFEYFSETQRNKGNFPGRFSGRQFSNSRSEMNVSTLELGDSALYLCASSRDRRSSEETQYFGPGTRLLVL.

This clone showed up just a few times. The chain uses TRBV5-6 and TRBJ1-2; a weak D match, TRBD1 (5 bases). CDR1 is SGHDT and CDR2 is YYEEEE in the germline V gene. Between the trimmed V and J ends, which lost 4 bases and 1 base, there was a span of 17 bases. The CDR3 sequence is 16 residues long. The CDR3 DNA follows: TGTGCCAGCAGCATGGAACAGGCCGGCGGTAACTATGGCTACACCTTC. Translation gives CASSMEQAGGNYGYTF. The full variable domain, rest sourced from reference TRBV5-6 and TRBJ1-2, is DAGVTQSPTHLIKTRGQQVTLRCSPKSGHDTVSWYQQALGQGPQFIFQYYEEEERQRGNFPDRFSGHQFPNYSSELNVNALLLGDSALYLCASSMEQAGGNYGYTFGSGTRLTVV.

V and J are TRBV7-3 and TRBJ2-5; 9 bases agree with TRBD2. This CDR3 spans 15 amino acids. The J segment lost 1 base and the V segment lost 3 bases, leaving 3 bases of the junction unmatched. Germline V gene lookup returns CDR1 SGHTA and CDR2 FQGTGA. The CDR3, as DNA: TGTGCCAGCAGCTTGACTAGCGGACCCCAAGAGACCCAGTACTTC. Protein sequence: CASSLTSGPQETQYF.

The chain links TRBV7-2 to TRBJ2-7, with 8 positions matching TRBD1. The CDR3 has 14 residues. The trim removed 6 bases at V and 2 bases at J, leaving 6 bases unmatched. Germline V CDR1 and CDR2: SGHTA, FQGNSA. This CDR3 is CASSPRQGPYEQYF. The DNA of the CDR3 is TGTGCCAGCAGTCCTAGACAGGGGCCCTACGAGCAGTACTTC.

This clone was seen only a few times. The chain employs TRBV30 and TRBJ1-1; 10 bases line up with TRBD1. The CDR3 has 13 amino acids. V trimming: 2 bases; J trimming: 10 bases; junction bases outside the gene matches: 7. CDR1 is GTSNPN and CDR2 is SVGIG in the germline V gene (reference sequence). CDR3 nucleotides: TGTGCCTGGAGTCGACAGGGGGCCCACCCAGCTTTCTTT. Translating it yields CAWSRQGAHPAFF.

The V and J genes are TRBV30 and TRBJ1-1, with D perhaps TRBD1 (5 bases). Trimming shortened V by 3 bases and J by 4 bases, and 9 bases separated the two germline ends. CDR3 size: 12 residues. The germline CDR1 and CDR2 sequences are GTSNPN and SVGIG (reference sequence). In DNA, the CDR3 is TGTGCCTGGAGCCAAGGGGTCACTGAAGCTTTCTTT. Amino acid sequence: CAWSQGVTEAFF.

The rearrangement joins TRBV9 to TRBJ2-5; 8 bases fit TRBD2. Germline V gene lookup returns CDR1 SGDLS and CDR2 YYNGEE. The length of the CDR3 is 16 residues. The junction had 13 bases not matched to a gene; V was cut back by 4 bases and J by 5 bases. The CDR3 DNA reads as TGTGCCAGCAGCCCCAAGGCAGGCGGGGGGCTGGAGACCCAGTACTTC. Its translation is CASSPKAGGGLETQYF.

The rearrangement links TRBV6-5 to TRBJ2-7; the match to TRBD2 covers 9 bases. Per the germline V gene, CDR1 is MNHEY and CDR2 is SVGAGI. The length of the CDR3 is 15 residues. V lost 6 bases and J lost 3; bases outside the gene matches: 9. This CDR3 reads CASSHLSSGGYEQYF. The CDR3 nucleotides read TGTGCCAGCAGCCACCTAAGTAGCGGGGGCTACGAGCAGTACTTC.

This clone was counted a single time. The J gene is TRBJ1-2, the V gene TRBV6-6, with D possibly TRBD1 on 6 matching bases. CDR1 MNHNY and CDR2 SVGAGI come from the germline V gene (reference sequence). The CDR3 runs 16 residues. With 6 bases removed from V and 2 bases from J, the gap between germline ends came to 19 bases. This CDR3 reads CASSPPTGTANYGYTF. In nucleotides, the CDR3 is TGTGCCAGCAGCCCCCCCACAGGGACGGCCAACTATGGCTACACCTTC.

This clone occurred once. J is TRBJ1-2 and V is TRBV29-1; D is perhaps TRBD1 (6 bases). This CDR3 is 16 amino acids long. Between the trimmed V and J ends, which lost 0 bases and 4 bases, there was a span of 18 bases. Germline lookup yields CDR1 SQVTM and CDR2 ANQGSEA. The CDR3 loop is CSVEDRGDTSSYGYTF. As DNA, the CDR3 is TGCAGCGTTGAAGATCGGGGGGACACCTCTTCCTATGGCTACACCTTC.

CDR3 bases: TGTGCCAGCAGCTTAATGGGGACTAGTACCACCGGGGAGCTGTTTTTT. This sequence encodes CASSLMGTSTTGELFF. This chain uses TRBV7-3 with TRBJ2-2; 8 bases map to TRBD2. Trimming took 1 base from V and 4 from J; bases not matched to a gene: 5. The germline V gene has CDR1 SGHTA and CDR2 FQGTGA. The CDR3 covers 16 residues.